The present TCR beta chain was sequenced within a study of shared clonotypes between healthy human individuals. About the study: Researchers drew samples from a couple of women and three men aged 18 to 49. Plates per donor: three CD4 naive, three CD4 memory, two CD8 naive, one CD8 memory.

Clones were read by immunoSEQ multiplex PCR, and TCRdb kept only the in-frame ones, dropping some. The sample contains more than 400,000 clones, 95% to 96% of which appear only once. The CDR3 extends over 17 amino acids. Trimming shortened V by 2 bases and J by 1 base, and 17 bases separated the two germline ends. Germline V lookup: CDR1 MNHNS, CDR2 SASEGT. The investigators split CD4+ cells into a CD45RA+ naive subset and a CD45RA-negative memory subset. The sequenced material came from naive CD4+ T cells sorted from blood. Subset indicated: CD45RA+ positively selected. The chain uses TRBV6-1 and TRBJ1-1; possibly TRBD1 for D (5 bases). This TCR came from a woman aged 30 to 39 in good health. CDR3 region: CASSERGIWGENTEAFF. CDR3 DNA: TGTGCCAGCAGTGAAAGGGGAATTTGGGGGGAGAACACTGAAGCTTTCTTT.